Shown below are 5 T cell receptor beta chains from a single sample sequenced in a study of OX40 agonist ivuxolimab in advanced cancers. Assay: immunoSEQ multiplex PCR; the TCRdb copy retains only in-frame clones and omits some. The sample includes 53,000 or so clones, about 83% of them seen just once. The material was CD4+ or CD8+ T cells sorted from blood, obtained in a trial of the OX40 agonist ivuxolimab. The receptors shown here come from an adult with an advanced solid tumor such as melanoma, head and neck, liver or kidney cancer.

The V and J genes are TRBV15 and TRBJ2-5; possibly TRBD2 for D (5 bases). Deletions cut 0 bases from V and 1 base from J, with 12 bases between. The CDR3 covers 16 residues. Germline V lookup: CDR1 LNHNV, CDR2 YYDKDF (reference sequence). The CDR3 region has the DNA TGTGCCACCAGCAGAGAAGCGGCAACATCCCAAGAGACCCAGTACTTC. It specifies CATSREAATSQETQYF.

The chain links TRBV27 to TRBJ2-7, with D perhaps given as TRBD1 or TRBD2 (5 bases each). Germline CDR1 MNHEY, CDR2 SMNVEV (reference sequence). Trimming removed 8 bases at V and 5 bases at J, with 19 bases between. The CDR3 sequence is 14 residues long. CDR3 nucleotide sequence: TGTGCCAGCCATCCTCAGGGAGAAGGCCACGAGCAGTACTTC. Its translation is CASHPQGEGHEQYF.

The rearrangement uses TRBV29-1 and TRBJ1-5, with D hard to call. This CDR3 has 14 amino acids. V was clipped by 5 bases and J by 1 base, with 12 bases between them. The germline V gene encodes CDR1 SQVTM and CDR2 ANQGSEA. CDR3 amino acids: CSVQSGGSNQPQHF. The CDR3, as DNA: TGCAGCGTTCAGTCGGGTGGCAGCAATCAGCCCCAGCATTTT.

The V and J genes are TRBV19 and TRBJ2-2, with a possible D match to TRBD1 (6 bases). V lost 5 bases, J lost 1 base, and 14 bases lay in between. The germline CDR1 and CDR2 sequences are LNHDA and SQIVND (reference sequence). The CDR3 runs to 16 residues. For the CDR3, the DNA is TGTGCCAGTAGTGGACTGACAGGCGGGAACACCGGGGAGCTGTTTTTT. This sequence encodes CASSGLTGGNTGELFF.

The rearrangement joins TRBV4-1 to TRBJ1-5; the D is unclear. The CDR3 spans 15 residues. Germline CDR1 and CDR2: MGHRA and YSYEKL. Trimming took off 3 bases at V and 5 bases at J, with 14 bases between the two ends. CDR3 amino acids: CASSQTGAVYQPQHF. The CDR3 DNA follows: TGCGCCAGCAGCCAGACCGGAGCGGTTTATCAGCCCCAGCATTTT.